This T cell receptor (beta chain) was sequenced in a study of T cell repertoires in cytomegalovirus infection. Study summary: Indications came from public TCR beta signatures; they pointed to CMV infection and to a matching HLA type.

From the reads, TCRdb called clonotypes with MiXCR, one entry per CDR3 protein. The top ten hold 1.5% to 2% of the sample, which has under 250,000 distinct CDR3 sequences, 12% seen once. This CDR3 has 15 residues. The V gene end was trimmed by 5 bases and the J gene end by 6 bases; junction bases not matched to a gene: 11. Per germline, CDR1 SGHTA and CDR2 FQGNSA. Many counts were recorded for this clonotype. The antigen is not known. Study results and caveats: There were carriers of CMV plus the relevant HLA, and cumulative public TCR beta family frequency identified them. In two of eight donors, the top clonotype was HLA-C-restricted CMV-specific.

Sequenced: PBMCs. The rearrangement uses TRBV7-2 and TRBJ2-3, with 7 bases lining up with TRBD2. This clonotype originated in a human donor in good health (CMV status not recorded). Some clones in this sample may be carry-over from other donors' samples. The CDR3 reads CASSPQGGKVDTQYF. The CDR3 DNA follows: TGTGCCAGCAGCCCCCAGGGAGGGAAGGTGGATACGCAGTATTTT.